Given below is one TCR beta chain in context. Its antigen is not yet known. No base-level quality is on record; no much larger clone is a single base apart. This entry is derived from a study of blood T cells in healthy people across ages (dated by TCRdb to 2014 to 2015). The study in broad terms: In model experiments, template switching captured roughly one uniquely barcoded TCR beta cDNA molecule for every two T cells. For two donors (one aged 18 to 30 and one aged 80 or older), the study analyzed two additional independent replicas of 1 million unique cDNA reads from the same blood draw. Donors of different ages were randomly distributed across sequencing lanes to avoid experimental bias. To track age-related changes in TCR beta repertoire diversity, the study relied on deep sequencing normalized with unique cDNA molecular identifiers. Donors were grouped into four age groups: young (average 16 years), middle-aged (about 40), aged (about 60) and long-lived (approximately 78).

The roughly 38 donors, aged about 6 to 95 years, were systemically healthy Caucasian individuals from Russia. About 10 milliliters of peripheral blood were collected from each donor into EDTA-treated Vacutainer tubes. Ficoll-Paque density-gradient centrifugation was used to isolate PBMCs, with at least 7 million obtained per sample. Total RNA was extracted from PBMCs with Trizol reagent, with at least 5 micrograms obtained per sample. The percentages of naive CD45RAhigh/CD27high T cells were determined by flow cytometry on a PBMC aliquot from every donor. Summary of the overall study and its limitations: Because the CMV infection status of the donors was unknown, age-related changes in expanded clonotypes may potentially have been confounded. Observed TCR beta diversity correlated strongly with the percentage of naive T cells measured by flow cytometry. Since profiling was done on bulk unsorted PBMCs, naive and antigen-experienced compartments could not be conclusively compared. Total diversity estimates from one million sequenced T cells were considered lower bounds and underestimates. Compared with the aged group, the long-lived group had more naive CD4+ T cells, fewer expanded clones and increased TCR diversity, suggesting age selection. Observed TCR beta diversity per million T cells fell roughly linearly with age, and a significant reduction was already apparent by age approximately 41.

The library came from 5' RACE. A second about 7 to 11 cycle PCR used a sample-barcoded 5' primer and a J-beta primer mix. Each TCR beta cDNA molecule received a unique molecular identifier from a template-switch 5' adaptor carrying 12 random nucleotides. At least 2.5 million CDR3-containing paired-end reads were obtained from each sample. All of the RNA was converted into first-strand cDNA using the Mint cDNA synthesis kit, with a TRBC-specific oligonucleotide serving as the primer. All cDNA was treated with uracil-DNA glycosylase and then went through a first 18-cycle PCR with the universal primers M1SS and BC2_uni_R. The paper's processing steps were these. Each sample was normalized by randomly selecting 1 million high-quality reads, each carrying a distinct molecular identifier. Instead of being binned into consensus sequences, reads with shared molecular identifiers were discarded. CDR3 identification, clonotype clustering and error correction used MiTCR with a Q25 quality threshold and the strictest error-elimination algorithm. Lower-bound total TCR beta diversity was estimated with a nonparametric unseen species model using Euler transformation. Clones were called with MiXCR by TCRdb after fastp trimmed the public reads at Q25, and only in-frame beta chains were retained. Identical CDR3 proteins give one entry, which carries the most common genes and DNA. TCRdb's processing, not the study's, gives the V and J calls here. This sample holds 1.8 million or so distinct CDR3 sequences; about two fifths were observed only once. The biggest ten clones account for about 23% of the sample.

For this chain, trimming is 1 base at the V end and 7 bases at the J end, and the number of junction bases without a gene match is 10. In the germline V gene, CDR1 corresponds to MGHRA and CDR2 to YSYEKL. The CDR3 contains 16 residues, cysteine and phenylalanine counted. The only DNA kept is the CDR3, 48 bases in frame from the first base. The receptor comes from a human donor in good health. Sequencing was carried out using blood. In this chain, TRBV4-1 is recombined with TRBJ2-1, and TRBD2 matches 7 of the central bases. The CDR3 protein sequence reads: CASSQGEGFLWNEQFF. The nucleotide sequence reads TGCGCCAGCAGCCAAGGGGAGGGGTTTCTTTGGAATGAGCAGTTCTTC.